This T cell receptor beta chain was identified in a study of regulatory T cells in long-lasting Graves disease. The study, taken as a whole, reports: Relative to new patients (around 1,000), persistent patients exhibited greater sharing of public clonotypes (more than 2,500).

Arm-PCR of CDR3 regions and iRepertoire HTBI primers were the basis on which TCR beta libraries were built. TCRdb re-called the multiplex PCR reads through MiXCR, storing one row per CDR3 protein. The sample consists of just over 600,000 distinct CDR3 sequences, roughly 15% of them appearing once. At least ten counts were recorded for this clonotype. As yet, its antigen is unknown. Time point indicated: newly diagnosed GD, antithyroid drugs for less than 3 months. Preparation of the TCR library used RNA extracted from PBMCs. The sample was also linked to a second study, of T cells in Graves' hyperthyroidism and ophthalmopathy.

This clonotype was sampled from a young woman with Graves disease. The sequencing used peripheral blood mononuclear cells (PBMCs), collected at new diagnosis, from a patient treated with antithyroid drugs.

The CDR3 DNA is TGTGCCAGCAGCTTAGGGGCGCTGGGGGGCTCCTACGAGCAGTACTTC. Translating gives CASSLGALGGSYEQYF. V usage is TRBV7-2 and J usage is TRBJ2-7; a possible D gene is TRBD2 (6 bases). The V and J ends lost 1 base and 0 bases respectively, with 13 bases between them. CDR1 is SGHTA and CDR2 is FQGNSA in the germline V gene. There are 16 residues in the CDR3.